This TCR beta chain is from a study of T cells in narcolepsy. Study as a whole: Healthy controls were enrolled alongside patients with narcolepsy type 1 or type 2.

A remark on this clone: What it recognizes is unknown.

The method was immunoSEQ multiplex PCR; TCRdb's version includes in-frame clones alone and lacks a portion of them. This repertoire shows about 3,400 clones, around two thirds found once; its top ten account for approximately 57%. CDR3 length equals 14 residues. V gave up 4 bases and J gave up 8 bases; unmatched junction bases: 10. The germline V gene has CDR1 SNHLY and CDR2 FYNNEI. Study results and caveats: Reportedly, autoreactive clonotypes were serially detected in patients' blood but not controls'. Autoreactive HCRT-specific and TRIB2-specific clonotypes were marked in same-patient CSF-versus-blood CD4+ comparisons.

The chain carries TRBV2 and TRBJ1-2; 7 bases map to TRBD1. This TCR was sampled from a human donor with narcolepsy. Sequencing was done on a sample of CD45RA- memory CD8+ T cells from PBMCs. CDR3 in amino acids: CASSAPTGYGGYTF. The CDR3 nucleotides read TGTGCCAGCAGTGCTCCGACAGGGTACGGCGGCTACACCTTC.